The clone carrying this T cell receptor beta chain was counted at least ten times. This sample was taken from a study of T cells in Graves' hyperthyroidism and ophthalmopathy. The source material, RNA transcripts, was used to amplify TCR beta CDR3 regions. First-round RT-PCR with HTBI primers amplified the TCR CDR3 region. TCRdb reprocessed the multiplex PCR reads with MiXCR, giving one entry per CDR3 protein. The data contain roughly 570,000 distinct CDR3 sequences, roughly 50% of them singletons. The CDR3 extends over 16 amino acids. The J segment lost 1 base and the V segment lost 2 bases, leaving 8 bases of the junction unmatched. Stable Graves' hyperthyroidism meant no ophthalmopathy progression within 18 months.

The rearrangement links TRBV12-3 or TRBV12-4 to TRBJ2-7; 7 bases line up with TRBD2. This receptor was obtained from a woman between 18 and 29 years old with Graves' hyperthyroidism. The sequenced material came from peripheral blood or thyroid tissue (not recorded which). DNA of the CDR3: TGTGCCAGCAGTTTAATGGGTAGCGGGTCATCCTACGAGCAGTACTTC. Protein product: CASSLMGSGSSYEQYF.